This T cell receptor beta chain is drawn from a study of control samples from healthy donors and cancer patients. V was trimmed by 0 bases and J by 4 bases, leaving 9 bases between them. The CDR3 covers 14 residues. Germline values: CDR1 MNHEY, CDR2 SVGEGT. The method was immunoSEQ multiplex PCR; TCRdb's version includes in-frame clones alone and lacks a portion of them. The sample records some 120,000 clones, roughly 95% being singletons. The source is a man aged 30-40 years in good health. The rearrangement uses TRBV6-2 or TRBV6-3 and TRBJ1-2; a possible D gene is TRBD1 (5 bases). The specimen sequenced was blood. CDR3 sequence (DNA): TGTGCCAGCAGTTACTCGGGGCGGATCTATGGCTACACCTTC. Translating gives CASSYSGRIYGYTF.